What follows are 18 T cell receptor beta chains derived from one specimen sequenced in a study of CD8+ T cells in alopecia areata. Following RNA extraction, reverse transcription yielded cDNA that acted as the sequencing template. The assay was immunoSEQ multiplex PCR, and TCRdb's table has in-frame clones only and misses some. The repertoire includes roughly 150,000 clones, approximately 50% of them detected once, and 6.5% to 7.5% sits in the top ten. The sequencing sample was made of CD4+ T cells sorted from blood. These receptors originate from a human donor with alopecia areata.

This clone was counted between two and nine times. The chain employs TRBV2 and TRBJ2-7; 9 nucleotides align to TRBD1. The germline V gene encodes CDR1 SNHLY and CDR2 FYNNEI. The CDR3 totals 13 residues. Trimming removed 6 bases from V and 5 bases from J; junction bases left unmatched: 5. The CDR3 loop reads CASSRTGVDEQYF. The CDR3 coding sequence is TGTGCCAGCAGCCGGACAGGGGTAGACGAGCAGTACTTC.

The genes are TRBV29-1 and TRBJ1-4, with 8 bases identical to TRBD1. Germline V gene data show CDR1 as SQVTM and CDR2 as ANQGSEA. The CDR3 covers 13 residues. After removal of 7 bases from V and 2 bases from J, the junction contained 3 bases not matched to a gene. This chain's CDR3 is CSARTGTNEKLFF. In DNA, the CDR3 is TGCAGCGCTCGGACAGGGACTAATGAAAAACTGTTTTTT. The full variable domain, with the rest looked up from reference TRBV29-1 and TRBJ1-4, is SAVISQKPSRDICQRGTSLTIQCQVDSQVTMMFWYRQQPGQSLTLIATANQGSEATYESGFVIDKFPISRPNLTFSTLTVSNMSPEDSSIYLCSARTGTNEKLFFGSGTQLSVL.

This clone was seen a handful of times. The chain combines TRBV19 with TRBJ2-3, with D possibly matching TRBD1 (6 bases). V lost 4 bases, J lost 0 bases, and 17 bases lay in between. Germline V gene lookup returns CDR1 LNHDA and CDR2 SQIVND (reference sequence). This CDR3 comprises 17 residues. The CDR3 sequence: CASSSGDRRASTDTQYF. The CDR3 DNA reads TGTGCCAGTAGTAGCGGAGACAGGCGCGCTAGCACAGATACGCAGTATTTT.

V usage is TRBV15 and J usage is TRBJ1-1; 9 bases are a match to TRBD1. Per germline, CDR1 LNHNV and CDR2 YYDKDF (reference sequence). The CDR3 runs to 15 residues. The junction had 3 bases not matched to a gene; V was cut back by 0 bases and J by 4 bases. CDR3 sequence: CATSRERQGGTEAFF. For the CDR3, the DNA is TGTGCCACCAGCAGAGAAAGACAGGGGGGCACTGAAGCTTTCTTT.

This chain links TRBV7-9 with TRBJ1-2; 7 bases are shared with TRBD1. Germline lookup yields CDR1 SEHNR and CDR2 FQNEAQ (reference sequence). V dropped 5 bases and J dropped 5; count of bases not matched to a gene: 5. The CDR3 is made up of 13 amino acids. The chain's CDR3 is CASSLGTDYGYTF. The CDR3 DNA sequence: TGTGCCAGCAGCCTTGGGACAGATTATGGCTACACCTTC.

Concerning this clone: Distinct nucleotide sequences in the sample also encode this CDR3. The chain has TRBV9 and TRBJ2-7, with D tentatively TRBD1 (5 bases). Trimming took 0 bases from V and 1 from J, leaving 8 bases between them. Germline V CDR1 and CDR2: SGDLS, YYNGEE. The CDR3 extends over 14 amino acids. The CDR3 loop is CASSVEGSSYEQYF. The CDR3 DNA follows: TGTGCCAGCAGCGTAGAGGGGTCATCCTACGAGCAGTACTTC.

The chain employs TRBV29-1 and TRBJ2-7, with 7 bases fitting TRBD2. The CDR3 length is 17 residues. V lost 5 bases and J lost 4; bases outside the gene matches: 20. CDR1 is SQVTM, CDR2 ANQGSEA, per germline. The CDR3 reads CSVCTLPGEGHRYEQYF. The CDR3 region has the DNA TGCAGCGTTTGCACTTTACCGGGGGAGGGCCATCGGTACGAGCAGTACTTC.

V gene TRBV23-1 combines with J gene TRBJ2-2; possible D gene TRBD1, 5 bases. TRBV23-1 is an open reading frame whose function is uncertain. Trimming took off 0 bases at V and 0 bases at J, with 8 bases between the two ends. The CDR3 totals 16 residues. The CDR3 region is CASSQSTGPNTGELFF. The CDR3 region has the DNA TGCGCCAGCAGTCAATCTACAGGCCCGAACACCGGGGAGCTGTTTTTT.

This clone was seen a few times. V is TRBV5-1 and J is TRBJ2-7; TRBD2 aligns across 7 bases. CDR3 length: 16 residues. V shed 4 bases and J 3 bases; nucleotides not matched to a gene: 13. Germline CDR1 reads SGHRS; CDR2 reads YFSETQ. The CDR3 coding sequence is TGCGCCAGCAGCCCAGCCTCGGGACTAACCAACTACGAGCAGTACTTC. Translating gives CASSPASGLTNYEQYF.

This chain connects TRBV5-1 to TRBJ2-3; 9 bases line up with TRBD2. Germline trimming cut 2 bases from V and 6 bases from J; bases unmatched to any gene: 7. Germline V gives CDR1 SGHRS, CDR2 YFSETQ. The CDR3 runs 15 residues. The chain's CDR3 is CASSFDAGGLDTQYF. Written as DNA, the CDR3 is TGCGCCAGCAGCTTTGATGCGGGAGGGCTTGATACGCAGTATTTT.

This rearrangement joins TRBV5-1 to TRBJ2-5, with a weak D call TRBD1 (5 bases). CDR3 length: 14 residues. Germline V gene sequence: CDR1 SGHRS, CDR2 YFSETQ. Trimming left V 0 bases short and J 5 bases short, with 11 bases between. CDR3 region: CASSLAASGETQYF. The CDR3 nucleotides are TGCGCCAGCAGCTTGGCGGCCTCAGGGGAGACCCAGTACTTC.

The rearrangement uses TRBV29-1 and TRBJ1-1; the match to TRBD1 covers 7 bases. V shed 7 bases, J shed 0 bases, and the junction held 5 bases outside the gene matches. The CDR3 has 13 amino acids. Per the germline V gene, CDR1 is SQVTM and CDR2 is ANQGSEA. The CDR3 nucleotides read TGCAGCGGAAGGGGACAGTTGAACACTGAAGCTTTCTTT. The encoded protein is CSGRGQLNTEAFF.

V is TRBV25-1 and J is TRBJ2-1; D might be TRBD1 or TRBD2, each matching 5 bases. The CDR3 is 12 amino acids. V lost 2 bases, J lost 11 bases, and 10 bases lay in between. Germline lookup yields CDR1 MGHDK and CDR2 SYGVNS. CDR3 sequence reads: CASSEGGGKQFF. In DNA form, the CDR3 reads TGTGCCAGCAGTGAAGGTGGGGGTAAGCAGTTCTTC.

This chain uses TRBV9 with TRBJ2-2; perhaps TRBD2 as D (6 bases). From germline, CDR1 is SGDLS and CDR2 YYNGEE. This CDR3 has 15 residues. V lost 2 bases and J 3 bases, leaving 11 bases between the germline ends. The DNA for the CDR3 is TGTGCCAGCAGCGTTAGCGGAACTTACACCGGGGAGCTGTTTTTT. Amino acids: CASSVSGTYTGELFF.

There are a few counts of this clone. Here the CDR3 DNA reads TGCGCCAGCAGCTCCCCCGGGGATAACGAGCAGTACTTC. Its protein product is CASSSPGDNEQYF. This chain links TRBV5-1 with TRBJ2-7; the D gene is possibly TRBD2 (5 bases). Trimming left V 3 bases short and J 5 bases short, with 12 bases between. The CDR3 loop spans 13 amino acids. Germline-derived CDR1 and CDR2 are SGHRS and YFSETQ.

In its sample, this clone was seen a few times. The chain recombines TRBV6-5 with TRBJ1-3; D ambiguous. CDR3 length equals 11 residues. Trimming pared 6 bases from V and 4 bases from J, leaving 4 bases between. Germline CDR1 and CDR2: MNHEY and SVGAGI. CDR3 sequence (DNA): TGTGCCAGCAGCGTGGGAAACACCATATATTTT. It specifies CASSVGNTIYF.

The CDR3 sequence is CSANTGYEQYF. DNA for the CDR3: TGCAGTGCAAATACAGGGTACGAGCAGTACTTC. The chain carries TRBV20-1 and TRBJ2-7; D possibly corresponds to TRBD1 (6 bases). CDR1 is DFQATT, CDR2 SNEGSKA, per germline (reference sequence). V lost 6 bases and J 4 bases, leaving 10 bases between the germline ends. There are 11 residues in the CDR3.

This chain joins TRBV9 and TRBJ2-1; D unclear. This CDR3 region has 12 residues. With 0 bases removed from V and 7 bases from J, the gap between germline ends came to 5 bases. Germline-derived CDR1 and CDR2 are SGDLS and YYNGEE. The CDR3 DNA sequence: TGTGCCAGCAGCGTAGGTCGGAATGAGCAGTTCTTC. Its translation: CASSVGRNEQFF.